This paragraph covers one T cell receptor beta chain sequence. Its antigen is still unknown. No quality values exist for individual bases; no much larger clone is one base distant. Another Seattle source contributed samples from volunteer blood donors who had recovered from COVID-19. Each collaborating institution followed its own protocols to collect whole blood in K2EDTA tubes. For TCRbeta analysis, collaborators shipped samples as frozen whole blood, isolated PBMCs, or DNA extracted from either of those sample types. The CDR1 and CDR2 encoded by the germline V gene (reference sequence) are LGHDT and YNNKEL. V is pared back by 4 bases and J by 1 base, with 10 bases lying between the germline termini. From the cysteine up to the phenylalanine, the CDR3 has a length of 14 residues. Only the CDR3 part of the read is kept: 42 bases, read in frame from the first base. The record originates from a study of blood T cell repertoires in COVID-19 (dated by TCRdb to about 2020). General notes on the study: Samples from collaborators originated in the United States, Italy and Spain and spanned both the acute and convalescent phases of COVID-19. The prospective study material was composed of cDNA or gDNA derived from T cells, B-cell-depleted T cells, or PBMCs. Deeply sampled blood TCRbeta repertoires from subjects exposed to, actively infected with, or recovered from COVID-19 were included in the dataset. The repertoires were released in a freely available public database intended as a resource for research on the immune response to SARS-CoV-2. The samples were drawn from the first 160 participants of the ongoing ImmuneRACE study and from 1,254 subjects provided by 6 global collaborators. Nearly every sample came with metadata listing a de-identified subject ID, COVID-19 status, age in years and sex. Where available, HLA class I and class II types were taken from metadata supplied by the sample provider and were not determined by assay-based typing. Study-wide findings and limitations: How much clinical and demographic metadata was included differed by source and by participant, and the metadata was provided uncurated.

TCRbeta CDR3 regions were amplified from genomic DNA by means of the immunoSEQ Assay, a bias-controlled multiplex PCR. In the paper's pipeline: The number of nucleated cells in each sample was estimated from the amplification of reference gene primers within the assay. Sequence reads were collapsed and filtered to measure the absolute abundance of every unique TCRbeta CDR3 rearrangement. Productive Simpson clonality was computed per sample as the square root of Simpson's diversity index over productive rearrangements. In its TCRdb copy, this immuneACCESS table keeps in-frame sequences only and misses some clones. Where compared with another copy, unresolved V genes explain less than half of these, and the others have no known cause. V, J and clone size were drawn from that table, and D and trimming were deduced from the DNA. The sample table holds a few hundred thousand clones, of which 84% were seen once. 1.2% to 1.5% of the sample is held by the ten biggest clonotypes.

The chain is encoded by TRBV3-1 (or the pseudogene TRBV3-2) joined to TRBJ1-2, with TRBD1 tentatively as D gene (5 bases match). The sample consisted of peripheral blood. The sequence derives from a woman between 40 and 50 years old who had recovered from COVID-19. This receptor has the CDR3 CASSLARVNYGYTF. The bases are TGTGCCAGCAGCCTTGCCAGGGTTAACTATGGCTACACCTTC.